This TCR beta chain was sequenced for a study of OX40 agonist ivuxolimab in advanced cancers. Study findings and constraints: Antigen specificity of clonally expanded peripheral T cells was not established. Circulating CD4+ and CD8+ T cells showed clonal expansion by week 6 at 0.1 to 3.0 mg/kg.

For this clone: What it recognizes is unknown.

The ends were cut back, 3 bases at V and 3 bases at J, with 17 bases in the middle. The CDR3 length is 16 residues. The V gene's germline CDR1 is LNHDA and CDR2 SQIVND (reference sequence). Assay used: immunoSEQ multiplex PCR; TCRdb lists only in-frame clones, some missing. The sample consists of 35,000 to 55,000 clones, approximately 84% of them appearing once. The sequencing used CD4+ or CD8+ T cells sorted from blood, collected in a trial of the OX40 agonist ivuxolimab. This chain joins TRBV19 and TRBJ1-1; possibly TRBD1 for D (6 bases). The clonotype comes from an adult with an advanced solid tumor such as melanoma, head and neck, liver or kidney cancer. CDR3 nucleotide sequence: TGTGCCAGTAGTATTTTCAGGGGCGCTAAGGACACTGAAGCTTTCTTT. Translated, it gives CASSIFRGAKDTEAFF.